One TCR beta chain is described in this entry. The antigen is not known. Assay used: immunoSEQ multiplex PCR; TCRdb lists only in-frame clones, some missing. The sample yields roughly 78,000 clones, around 80% seen once. Germline V gene data show CDR1 as SGHNT and CDR2 as YENEEA. Trimming pared 2 bases from V and 5 bases from J, leaving 6 bases between. The CDR3 is 13 amino acids. The data were obtained in a study of radiation and T cells in renal cell carcinoma. Study as a whole: Nephrectomy followed 15 Gy stereotactic body radiation by 4 weeks. Findings and caveats of the study: No pretreatment tumor biopsies were available for baseline clonotypes.

The sample's time point: blood 2 weeks post-SBRT. The treatment was: 15 Gy SBRT to primary tumor, nephrectomy 4 weeks later. After SBRT, blood was collected at 2 and 4 weeks, plus baseline. This renal cell carcinoma was of the clear cell type. The receptor comes from a man in his sixties with renal cell carcinoma. This chain links TRBV11-3 with TRBJ2-2; D remains ambiguous. The sequenced sample was blood, obtained from a patient whose treatment included radiotherapy and nephrectomy. Here the CDR3 reads CASSLSRTGELFF. Written as DNA, the CDR3 is TGTGCCAGCAGCTTATCCCGGACCGGGGAGCTGTTTTTT.